These T cell receptor beta chains were read from a single sample in a study of cytomegalovirus exposure and HLA in healthy donors. The method was immunoSEQ multiplex PCR; TCRdb's version includes in-frame clones alone and lacks a portion of them. This sample has roughly 190,000 clones; more than 75% occur once, and the top ten carry more than 1.1%. The sequenced sample was PBMCs. The origin of the receptors is a woman younger than 35 in good health and CMV-seronegative. Each CDR3 is given with its conserved first and last residue. Fields, in order: J gene, V gene, CDR3 protein.

TRBJ1-4	TRBV5-1	CASSDNRGSYEKLFF
TRBJ2-2	TRBV6-5	CASSNSPQGRVWELFF
TRBJ2-5	TRBV18	CASSPPQDRTGEYQETQYF
TRBJ1-5	TRBV2	CASGSSGNQSQHF
TRBJ2-6	TRBV27	CASSFQVRSGANVLTF
TRBJ2-1	TRBV6-4	CASSSGLARLNEQFF
TRBJ2-7	TRBV10-3	CAISESNLRDRRNYEQYF
TRBJ2-2	TRBV30	CAWSVPRQNTGELFF
TRBJ2-3	TRBV6-5	CASSYSHQGLDTQYF
TRBJ1-1	TRBV7-6	CASSQIGQGGAEAFF
TRBJ2-7	TRBV11-3	CASSLVGANGAYEQYF
TRBJ1-2	TRBV5-8	CASSVRRGPLPSGYTF
TRBJ2-3	TRBV2	CASSGLATDTQYF
TRBJ2-7	TRBV2	CASSGYSFYEQYF
TRBJ2-1	TRBV27	CASSSGGFSYNEQFF
TRBJ1-1	TRBV5-1	CASMRQGATGTEAFF
TRBJ2-5	TRBV5-1	CASSWIQGQETQYF
TRBJ2-1	TRBV14	CASSQGLAGGIHYNEQFF
TRBJ2-5	TRBV4-1	CASSQDQLDAREWPQYF
TRBJ1-2	TRBV6-5	CASSTTGYGGYTF
TRBJ1-1	TRBV9	CASSPSGPNTEAFF
TRBJ2-7	TRBV4-1	CASSQVKGLAMGEQYF
TRBJ2-2	TRBV2	CASSERIPVNTGELFF
TRBJ1-2	TRBV25-1	CASSDWTDNYGYTF
TRBJ1-2	TRBV5-1	CASSLEGQSYGYTF
TRBJ1-5	TRBV5-4	CASSLRGFNQPQHF
TRBJ2-1	TRBV6-4	CASSFGQHNEQFF
TRBJ2-7	TRBV5-6	CASSRNPTSGYEQYF